Listed below are T cell receptor beta chains from one sample, sequenced in a study of cytomegalovirus exposure and HLA in healthy donors. Data came from immunoSEQ multiplex PCR; TCRdb stores just in-frame clones and leaves some out. The sample has some 150,000 clones, and its top ten clones hold 2% to 2.5%. Sequencing was carried out using PBMCs. Receptor source: a woman younger than 35 in good health and CMV-seronegative. The conserved cysteine and the conserved F or W are not part of the CDR3 here.

v_call | cdr3_aa
TRBV28 | ASSFYRGDNYNYGYT
TRBV6-4 | ASSKLAGEGNEQF
TRBV11-3 | ASSQQGSTGELF
TRBV7-2 | ASSFSSGTYNEQF
TRBV5-4 | ASSLVSGSGYT
TRBV19 | ASSDWDRGQETQY
TRBV2 | ASRGGSVGYQPQH
TRBV5-1 | ASSLHGAGDTYNSPLH
TRBV10-1 | ASSNVQGGLVDNEQF
TRBV6-1 | ASPNSSRRAF
TRBV5-1 | ASSFNPGRDQPQH
TRBV5-6 | ASNRGDRDSYGYT
TRBV7-3 | ASSLGRMGTGELF
TRBV10-3 | AISPDSEKLF
TRBV2 | ASKFTDRGNQPQH
TRBV9 | ASSVGVATNEKLF
TRBV29-1 | SVEDRVGQGRQTQY
TRBV11-2 | ASSLEGLIGNEQF
TRBV2 | ASSTPGQANTEAF
TRBV6-5 | ASSYSSLYGYT
TRBV10-1 | ASRVDRGAEAF
TRBV5-4 | ASSHGTRNTGELF
TRBV4-3 | ASSQRADQPQH
TRBV7-9 | ASRAGQMNTGELF
TRBV10-3 | AIRDSGRPKTTDTQY
TRBV7-9 | ASTDRGYYGYT
TRBV12-5 | ASGLGTSGYQETQY
TRBV30 | AWSVFGSSYNEQF
TRBV19 | ASSFSTANTEAF
TRBV5-1 | ASSLEAGATSYEQY
TRBV7-9 | ASSTTGTGGHGYT
TRBV6-1 | ASSAQTGSKQPQH
TRBV2 | ASSVRGRALNEQF